These 21 T cell receptor beta chains were all obtained from the same sample, sequenced in a study of CD8 T cells in Susac syndrome. An input of about 0.45 to 1 ug of RNA was subjected to reverse transcription using random hexamers. TCRdb re-called the immunoSEQ multiplex PCR reads with MiXCR, one entry per CDR3 protein. Among around 190,000 distinct CDR3 sequences, roughly 95% were seen once, and the ten largest hold about 0.16%. The sample consisted of CD8+ T cells from PBMCs. These receptors were collected from a human donor with multiple sclerosis.

This rearrangement joins TRBV28 to TRBJ2-7, with TRBD1 matching over 7 bases. With 5 bases clipped from V and 2 bases from J, the junction kept 3 bases outside the gene matches. This CDR3 is built from 13 residues. Germline CDR1 reads MDHEN; CDR2 reads SYDVKM. DNA of the CDR3: TGTGCCAGCAGTGGGACAGCCGCCTACGAGCAGTACTTC. Its translation is CASSGTAAYEQYF.

The rearrangement joins TRBV5-1 to TRBJ2-1, with D unclear. This CDR3 is 14 amino acids long. The germline V gene encodes CDR1 SGHRS and CDR2 YFSETQ. The V end lost 3 bases, the J end lost 5 bases, and 12 bases lay between the germline ends. Here the CDR3 DNA reads TGCGCCAGCAGCTCCCACCCGAGCGACAATGAGCAGTTCTTC. Protein product: CASSSHPSDNEQFF.

This clonotype has more than one count but fewer than ten. The CDR3 reads CASSLAPGSSYEQYF. Written as DNA, the CDR3 is TGTGCCAGCAGTTTAGCGCCCGGCAGCTCCTACGAGCAGTACTTC. V is TRBV12-3 or TRBV12-4 and J is TRBJ2-7; no clear D gene. The CDR3 loop spans 15 amino acids. Deletions cut 0 bases from V and 0 bases from J, with 9 bases between.

The chain links TRBV12-3 or TRBV12-4 to TRBJ1-2; the D is unclear. The V gene lost 6 bases and the J gene lost 7 bases, with 15 bases spanning the gap. This CDR3 has 13 residues. The CDR3 DNA reads TGTGCCAGCAGCCTCTCCATAAAGGCTGGCTACACCTTC. This gives the protein CASSLSIKAGYTF.

The rearrangement joins TRBV12-3 or TRBV12-4 to TRBJ2-1; possible D gene TRBD2, 6 bases. V lost 5 bases, J lost 2 bases, and 13 bases lay in between. CDR3 length: 15 residues. The CDR3 DNA sequence: TGTGCCAGCAGTGCCGGGAGCCGGGCCTACAATGAGCAGTTCTTC. Translated: CASSAGSRAYNEQFF.

The V gene is TRBV29-1, the J gene TRBJ2-7; TRBD2 matches 8 bases. The germline V gene has CDR1 SQVTM and CDR2 ANQGSEA. The V gene end was trimmed by 3 bases and the J gene end by 0 bases; junction bases not matched to a gene: 13. This CDR3 has 17 residues. The CDR3 here is CSVELFGGGGNSYEQYF. Here the CDR3 DNA reads TGCAGCGTTGAGTTATTTGGAGGCGGGGGGAACTCCTACGAGCAGTACTTC.

This chain links TRBV7-8 with TRBJ1-5, with TRBD1 identical over 7 bases. This CDR3 has 15 residues. The V gene's germline CDR1 is SGHVS and CDR2 FQNEAQ. Losses at the gene ends were 5 bases for V and 6 bases for J; bases not matched to a gene: 10. CDR3 protein: CASSVGTTGVQPQHF. In nucleotides, the CDR3 is TGTGCCAGCAGCGTAGGGACTACAGGGGTTCAGCCCCAGCATTTT.

The genes are TRBV27 and TRBJ2-1; 9 nucleotides match TRBD1. The trim removed 5 bases at V and 4 bases at J, leaving 6 bases unmatched. Germline V CDR1 and CDR2: MNHEY, SMNVEV (reference sequence). CDR3 size: 15 residues. CDR3 amino acids: CASSLTGGRYNEQFF. The CDR3 DNA reads TGTGCCAGCAGTCTAACAGGGGGCCGTTACAATGAGCAGTTCTTC.

The CDR3 nucleotides read TGCAGCGTTGAATGGGTAGGAACAGGTTCTAATGAAAAACTGTTTTTT. Its translation: CSVEWVGTGSNEKLFF. The chain uses TRBV29-1 and TRBJ1-4; perhaps TRBD1 as D (5 bases). Trimming cost V 2 bases and J 3 bases, with 16 bases left between them. The length of the CDR3 is 16 residues. The V gene's germline CDR1 is SQVTM and CDR2 ANQGSEA.

The rearrangement joins TRBV20-1 to TRBJ2-1, with 7 positions matching TRBD1. This CDR3 has 12 residues. The V gene's germline CDR1 is DFQATT and CDR2 SNEGSKA (reference sequence). DNA of the CDR3: TGCGAGGGACAGTACTCCTACAATGAGCAGTTCTTC. This translates into CEGQYSYNEQFF.

The V call is TRBV4-1, the J call TRBJ2-3; 9 nucleotides align to TRBD2. J was trimmed by 4 bases and V by 4 bases; bases with no gene match: 9. The CDR3 consists of 16 residues. The germline gives CDR1 MGHRA, CDR2 YSYEKL. The CDR3 sequence is CASSRTSGPPPDTQYF. CDR3 DNA sequence: TGCGCCAGCAGCCGTACTAGCGGGCCCCCCCCAGATACGCAGTATTTT.

The CDR3 DNA reads TGTGCCAGCAGTAGGACAGGGAGCCTCTATGCTCATGGCTACACCTTC. Amino acids: CASSRTGSLYAHGYTF. V usage is TRBV12-3 or TRBV12-4 and J usage is TRBJ1-2; 8 nucleotides agree with TRBD1. V gave up 5 bases and J gave up 6 bases; unmatched junction bases: 14. There are 16 residues in the CDR3.

The chain uses TRBV27 and TRBJ1-2; D gene unclear. V was shortened by 5 bases and J by 5 bases, with 12 bases between the two germline ends. Germline lookup yields CDR1 MNHEY and CDR2 SMNVEV (reference sequence). This CDR3 is 13 amino acids long. CDR3 region: CASSDGGIYGYTF. DNA of the CDR3: TGTGCCAGCAGTGACGGAGGGATTTATGGCTACACCTTC.

V gene TRBV12-3 or TRBV12-4 combines with J gene TRBJ2-5; D gene unclear. This CDR3 is 16 amino acids long. Trimming shortened V by 3 bases and J by 5 bases, and 19 bases separated the two germline ends. CDR3 nucleotides: TGTGCCAGCAGTTTCTGGCCTTCTCCCCCGGAGGAGACCCAGTACTTC. Its translation is CASSFWPSPPEETQYF.

The chain recombines TRBV7-9 with TRBJ2-7, with 11 bases matching TRBD2. Germline CDR1 is SEHNR and CDR2 is FQNEAQ (reference sequence). This CDR3 is 16 amino acids long. The ends lost 4 bases at V and 3 bases at J; junction bases unmatched: 8. This CDR3 reads CASSSSASGRIYEQYF. DNA for the CDR3: TGTGCCAGCAGCTCGTCGGCTAGCGGGAGGATCTACGAGCAGTACTTC.

In its sample, this clonotype was seen once. The rearrangement links TRBV20-1 to TRBJ2-1, with 8 positions matching TRBD2. Germline V lookup: CDR1 DFQATT, CDR2 SNEGSKA (reference sequence). The CDR3 covers 15 residues. J was trimmed by 7 bases and V by 0 bases; bases with no gene match: 8. Written as DNA, the CDR3 is TGCAGTGCTAGAGATCCCAGCGGGAGTAGTAATGAGCAGTTCTTC. Translating gives CSARDPSGSSNEQFF.

The V and J genes are TRBV6-1 and TRBJ2-7, with 9 positions matching TRBD2. The V and J ends lost 8 bases and 4 bases, in that order; junction bases with no gene match: 6. Germline V gene data show CDR1 as MNHNS and CDR2 as SASEGT. The CDR3 runs to 13 residues. CDR3 sequence: CASARTSVYEQYF. The DNA for the CDR3 is TGTGCCAGCGCCCGGACTAGCGTGTACGAGCAGTACTTC.

This CDR3 is CASRQGRIGETQYF. Here the CDR3 DNA reads TGTGCCAGCAGACAAGGACGCATTGGGGAGACCCAGTACTTC. V and J are TRBV27 and TRBJ2-5; D unclear. The germline V and J ends were trimmed by 6 bases and 5 bases, with 16 bases remaining between them. CDR1 and CDR2 (germline): MNHEY, SMNVEV (reference sequence). The CDR3 has 14 residues.

The rearrangement uses TRBV2 and TRBJ2-3; D is uncertain. Germline values: CDR1 SNHLY, CDR2 FYNNEI. This CDR3 comprises 12 residues. Deletions cut 6 bases from V and 4 bases from J, with 8 bases between. This CDR3 is CASRAPPDTQYF. The CDR3 coding sequence is TGTGCCAGCAGGGCCCCCCCAGATACGCAGTATTTT.

The CDR3 DNA reads TGTGCCAGCAGCTTAATTTTGGGTGGATCTAACTATGGCTACACCTTC. Its protein is CASSLILGGSNYGYTF. The chain combines TRBV11-2 with TRBJ1-2; D unresolved. Trimming took 2 bases from V and 0 from J, leaving 13 bases between them. Germline V gene data show CDR1 as SGHAT and CDR2 as FQNNGV. The CDR3 contains 16 residues.

Only one count was recorded for this clonotype. The chain employs TRBV30 and TRBJ1-1, with D unresolved. Germline-derived CDR1 and CDR2 are GTSNPN and SVGIG (reference sequence). The CDR3 spans 13 residues. The germline V and J ends were trimmed by 6 bases and 9 bases, with 20 bases remaining between them. DNA for the CDR3: TGTGCCTGCCGCCCTAATTCCGGGCCCCAAGCTTTCTTT. Its translation is CACRPNSGPQAFF.